One sample yielded the 5 T cell receptor beta chains listed below, sequenced in a study of blood T cell repertoires in COVID-19 (dated by TCRdb to about 2020). To prepare the library, the immunoSEQ multiplex PCR assay was applied. This immuneACCESS table, as held by TCRdb, lists in-frame sequences with V and J called but not all clones. Of the missing ones, under half trace to an unresolved V gene in checked studies; the others have no known cause. The sample data list around 200,000 clones, and less than 90% of these were observed just once. Roughly 2.7% of the sample comes from the top ten. Sequencing was done on a sample of PBMCs or T cells enriched from blood (not recorded which). The receptors were sampled from a woman in her 30s who had recovered from COVID-19.

The chain is built from TRBV7-3 and TRBJ2-5; 9 bases match TRBD2. V shed 11 bases and J 4 bases; nucleotides not matched to a gene: 20. Germline CDR1 and CDR2: SGHTA and FQGTGA. This CDR3 spans 17 amino acids. CDR3 DNA: TGTGCCCCCGAAGAGGGGCGGGGGGGCCCCTCGGGAGAGACCCAGTACTTC. Amino acids: CAPEEGRGGPSGETQYF.

This clone turned up a few times. The chain has TRBV18 and TRBJ1-1; 7 positions agree with TRBD1. V trimming: 4 bases; J trimming: 1 base; junction bases outside the gene matches: 6. The CDR3 runs to 15 residues. CDR1 and CDR2 from the germline V gene are KGHSH and LQKENI. In nucleotides, the CDR3 is TGTGCCAGCTCACGCGCAGACAGGGCGAACACTGAAGCTTTCTTT. It specifies CASSRADRANTEAFF.

The V and J genes are TRBV6-2 or TRBV6-3 and TRBJ2-7; D remains ambiguous. Germline V gene sequence: CDR1 MNHEY, CDR2 SVGEGT. Between the trimmed V and J ends, which lost 0 bases and 2 bases, there was a span of 2 bases. This CDR3 contains 12 residues. CDR3 in DNA: TGTGCCAGCAGTTACTCCACCTACGAGCAGTACTTC. Protein sequence: CASSYSTYEQYF.

V and J are TRBV6-1 and TRBJ1-2; D might be TRBD1 (5 bases). CDR3 length: 17 amino acids. The germline V and J ends were trimmed by 2 bases and 4 bases, with 20 bases remaining between them. Germline lookup yields CDR1 MNHNS and CDR2 SASEGT. Here the CDR3 reads CASSETGPGRRGYGYTF. The CDR3 DNA reads TGTGCCAGCAGTGAAACGGGACCCGGACGGAGGGGCTATGGCTACACCTTC.

The chain links TRBV4-1 to TRBJ2-5, with TRBD1 identical over 7 bases. V was pared by 4 bases and J by 3 bases, with 5 bases of the junction left unmatched. The length of the CDR3 is 14 residues. Germline CDR1 reads MGHRA; CDR2 reads YSYEKL. CDR3 DNA: TGCGCCAGCAGCCTGGGACAGCTAAAAGAGACCCAGTACTTC. This gives the protein CASSLGQLKETQYF.